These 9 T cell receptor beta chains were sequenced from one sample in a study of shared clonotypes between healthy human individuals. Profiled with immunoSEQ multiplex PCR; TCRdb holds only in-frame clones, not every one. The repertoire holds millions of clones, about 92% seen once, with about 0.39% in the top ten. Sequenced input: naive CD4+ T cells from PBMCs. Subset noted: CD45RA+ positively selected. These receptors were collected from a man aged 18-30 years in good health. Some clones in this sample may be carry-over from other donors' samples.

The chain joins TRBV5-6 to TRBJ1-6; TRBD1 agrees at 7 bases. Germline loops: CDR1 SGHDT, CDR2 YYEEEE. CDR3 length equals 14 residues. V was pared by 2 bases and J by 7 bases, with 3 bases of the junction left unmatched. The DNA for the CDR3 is TGTGCCAGCAGCTTCGGGACAGTAAATTCACCCCTCCACTTT. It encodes CASSFGTVNSPLHF. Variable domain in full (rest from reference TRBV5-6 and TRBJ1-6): DAGVTQSPTHLIKTRGQQVTLRCSPKSGHDTVSWYQQALGQGPQFIFQYYEEEERQRGNFPDRFSGHQFPNYSSELNVNALLLGDSALYLCASSFGTVNSPLHFGNGTRLTVT.

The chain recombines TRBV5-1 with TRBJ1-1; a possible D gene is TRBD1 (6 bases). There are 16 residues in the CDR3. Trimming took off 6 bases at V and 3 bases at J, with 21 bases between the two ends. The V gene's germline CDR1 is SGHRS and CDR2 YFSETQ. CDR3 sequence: CASTPMGSRGDTEAFF. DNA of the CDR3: TGCGCCAGCACCCCCATGGGGTCCAGGGGTGACACTGAAGCTTTCTTT.

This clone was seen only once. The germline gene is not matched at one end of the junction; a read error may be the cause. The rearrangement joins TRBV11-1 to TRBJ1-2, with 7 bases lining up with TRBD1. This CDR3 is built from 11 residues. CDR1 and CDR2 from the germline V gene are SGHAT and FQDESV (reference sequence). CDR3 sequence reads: CASSRLEGTAF. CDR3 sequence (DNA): TGTGCCAGCAGCCGCCTGGAAGGGACAGCCTTC.

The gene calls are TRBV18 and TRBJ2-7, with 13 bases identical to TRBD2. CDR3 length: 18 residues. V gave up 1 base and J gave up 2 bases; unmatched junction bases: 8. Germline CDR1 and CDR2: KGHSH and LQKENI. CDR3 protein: CASSPRPGTSGKTYEQYF. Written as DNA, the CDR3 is TGTGCCAGCTCACCACGCCCGGGGACTAGCGGGAAAACCTACGAGCAGTACTTC.

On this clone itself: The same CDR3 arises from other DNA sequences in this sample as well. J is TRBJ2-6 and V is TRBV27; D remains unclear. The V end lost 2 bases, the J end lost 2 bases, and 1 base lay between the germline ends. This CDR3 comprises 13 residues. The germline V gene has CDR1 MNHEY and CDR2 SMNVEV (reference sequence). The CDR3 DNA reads TGTGCCAGCAGTTTAGCTGGGGCCAACGTCCTGACTTTC. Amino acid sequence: CASSLAGANVLTF.

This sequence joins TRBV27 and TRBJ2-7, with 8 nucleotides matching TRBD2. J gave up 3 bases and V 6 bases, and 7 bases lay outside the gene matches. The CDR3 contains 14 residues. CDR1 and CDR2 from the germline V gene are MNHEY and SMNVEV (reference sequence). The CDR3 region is CASSKLAAIYEQYF. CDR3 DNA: TGTGCCAGCAGCAAACTAGCGGCAATCTACGAGCAGTACTTC.

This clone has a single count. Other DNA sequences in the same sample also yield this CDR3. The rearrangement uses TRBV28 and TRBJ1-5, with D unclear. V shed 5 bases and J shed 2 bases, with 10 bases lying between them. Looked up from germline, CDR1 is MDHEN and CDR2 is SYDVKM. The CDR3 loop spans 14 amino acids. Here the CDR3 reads CASSPAPGNQPQHF. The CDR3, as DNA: TGTGCCAGCAGTCCCGCGCCCGGCAATCAGCCCCAGCATTTT.

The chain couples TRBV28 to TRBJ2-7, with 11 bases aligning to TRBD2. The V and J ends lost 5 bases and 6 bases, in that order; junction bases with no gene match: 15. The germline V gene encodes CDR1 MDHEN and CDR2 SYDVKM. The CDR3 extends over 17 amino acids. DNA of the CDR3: TGTGCCAGCAGTCTATCCCTAGCGGGAGGATGGGCCTCCGAGCAGTACTTC. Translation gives CASSLSLAGGWASEQYF.

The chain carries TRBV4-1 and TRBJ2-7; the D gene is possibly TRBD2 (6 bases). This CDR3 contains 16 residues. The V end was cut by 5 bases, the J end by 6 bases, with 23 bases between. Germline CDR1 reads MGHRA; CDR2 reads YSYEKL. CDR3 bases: TGCGCCAGCAGCGACCCCCAACTAGCCACCTCTGTCGAGCAGTACTTC. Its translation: CASSDPQLATSVEQYF.